The 6 T cell receptor beta chains in this list originate from one sample, sequenced in a study of cytomegalovirus exposure and HLA in healthy donors. The PCR was carried out with 60 Vbeta primers and 13 Jbeta primers. This table comes from immunoSEQ multiplex PCR, and its TCRdb copy is limited to in-frame clones, with some not included. In the table there are 90,000 to 120,000 clones, approximately 80% of which are singletons. Sequencing was performed on PBMCs. Every receptor here comes from a woman aged 18-30 years in good health and CMV-seropositive.

This chain connects TRBV11-2 to TRBJ2-7; D gene ambiguous. The V gene lost 3 bases and the J gene lost 5 bases, with 2 bases spanning the gap. Germline V lookup: CDR1 SGHAT, CDR2 FQNNGV. This CDR3 region has 10 residues. The CDR3 nucleotides read TGTGCCAGCAGCTTCGACGAGCAGTACTTC. Translation: CASSFDEQYF.

The genes are TRBV9 and TRBJ2-5, with TRBD2 matching over 7 bases. The CDR3 consists of 15 residues. Per germline, CDR1 SGDLS and CDR2 YYNGEE. The junction had 5 bases not matched to a gene; V was cut back by 0 bases and J by 3 bases. The CDR3, as DNA: TGTGCCAGCAGCGTAGCCCCAGCGGGAAAAGAGACCCAGTACTTC. The encoded protein is CASSVAPAGKETQYF.

The chain has TRBV27 and TRBJ1-5; 7 positions match TRBD1. V lost 6 bases and J lost 7; bases outside the gene matches: 9. The CDR3 has 14 residues. Germline values: CDR1 MNHEY, CDR2 SMNVEV (reference sequence). The CDR3: CASRLNRGAQPQHF. The CDR3 DNA reads as TGTGCCAGCAGGCTGAACAGGGGAGCGCAGCCCCAGCATTTT.

This clone was picked up a small number of times. The chain combines TRBV15 with TRBJ1-5; 7 bases fit TRBD1. The V and J ends lost 0 bases and 8 bases, in that order; junction bases with no gene match: 10. The CDR3 covers 16 residues. The V gene's germline CDR1 is LNHNV and CDR2 YYDKDF (reference sequence). The chain's CDR3 is CATSRDFRDSLEPQHF. The CDR3 nucleotides are TGTGCCACCAGCAGAGATTTTAGGGACAGCCTTGAGCCCCAGCATTTT. Filled out from reference TRBV15 and TRBJ1-5, the complete variable domain reads DAMVIQNPRYQVTQFGKPVTLSCSQTLNHNVMYWYQQKSSQAPKLLFHYYDKDFNNEADTPDNFQSRRPNTSFCFLDIRSPGLGDTAMYLCATSRDFRDSLEPQHFGDGTRLSIL.

V gene TRBV19 combines with J gene TRBJ1-1; possible D gene TRBD1, 5 bases. The CDR3 consists of 13 residues. Per the germline V gene, CDR1 is LNHDA and CDR2 is SQIVND (reference sequence). The ends were cut back, 4 bases at V and 0 bases at J, with 6 bases in the middle. CDR3 sequence: CASSTTVNTEAFF. The CDR3 nucleotides are TGTGCCAGTAGTACGACAGTGAACACTGAAGCTTTCTTT.

The chain has TRBV5-6 and TRBJ2-3; 8 bases align to TRBD2. The germline CDR1 and CDR2 sequences are SGHDT and YYEEEE. This CDR3 has 15 amino acids. Losses at the gene ends were 0 bases for V and 6 bases for J; bases not matched to a gene: 6. CDR3 nucleotides: TGTGCCAGCAGCTTGGGCAATGCGGGAGGTGATACGCAGTATTTT. As protein: CASSLGNAGGDTQYF.